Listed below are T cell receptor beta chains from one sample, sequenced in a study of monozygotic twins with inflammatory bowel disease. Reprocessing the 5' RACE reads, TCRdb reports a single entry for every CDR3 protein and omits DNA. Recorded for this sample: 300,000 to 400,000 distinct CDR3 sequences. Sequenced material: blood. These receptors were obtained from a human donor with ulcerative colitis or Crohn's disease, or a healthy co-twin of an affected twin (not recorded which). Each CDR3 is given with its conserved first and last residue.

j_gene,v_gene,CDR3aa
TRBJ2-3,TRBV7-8,CASSLQRDPPQYF
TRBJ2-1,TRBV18,CASSPPSGGAYNEQFF
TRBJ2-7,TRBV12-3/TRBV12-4,CASSRPGTGIYEQYF
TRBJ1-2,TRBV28,CASKGDTGVTGYTF
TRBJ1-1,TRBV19,CASYGSNTEAFF
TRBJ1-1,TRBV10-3,CAIREGTEPRAFF
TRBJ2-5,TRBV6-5,CASSWRIQETQYF
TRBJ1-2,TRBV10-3,CAISVPGQGLNYGYTF
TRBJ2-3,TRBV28,CASSLGTGSDTQYF
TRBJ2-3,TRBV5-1,CASSLPGGPSTDTQYF
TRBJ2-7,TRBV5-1,CASSLASRTDSYEQYF
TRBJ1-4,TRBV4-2,CASSQSRGRYEKLFF
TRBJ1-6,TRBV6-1,CASQTGTGYYNSPLHF
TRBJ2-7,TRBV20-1,CSASAERGALYEQYF
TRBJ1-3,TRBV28,CASSSAVTRSGNTIYF
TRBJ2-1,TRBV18,CASSTEPGGQGLYNEQFF
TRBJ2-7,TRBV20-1,CSATRQREQYF